The next 9 T cell receptor beta chains were all read from a single sample in a study of T-cell reconstitution after alpha-beta-depleted transplantation in children. The TCRbeta library was prepared with unique molecular identifiers. TCRdb passed the PCR reads through MiXCR, listing each CDR3 protein once. The repertoire holds about 980,000 distinct CDR3 sequences, with about 26% as singletons. The source was PBMCs, mostly from graft donor cells, collected 360 days after TCRalphabeta/CD19-depleted stem cell transplant. All receptors come from a boy in the first two years of life who had a stem cell transplant for SCID, so the T cells may come from the graft donor.

A few counts support this clonotype. The chain carries TRBV4-1 and TRBJ2-3; 7 bases match TRBD1. This CDR3 is 16 amino acids long. CDR1 MGHRA and CDR2 YSYEKL come from the germline V gene. V gave up 3 bases and J gave up 2 bases; unmatched junction bases: 8. In DNA, the CDR3 is TGCGCCAGCAGCCAGAAAAGACAGGGACACACAGATACGCAGTATTTT. Amino acid sequence: CASSQKRQGHTDTQYF.

This clonotype was detected only a few times. V and J are TRBV5-1 and TRBJ1-2, with 7 bases fitting TRBD1. The CDR3 covers 14 residues. Germline V gene lookup returns CDR1 SGHRS and CDR2 YFSETQ. J lost 0 bases, V lost 4 bases, and 3 bases had no gene match. CDR3 sequence reads: CASSRTGSNYGYTF. As DNA, the CDR3 is TGCGCCAGCAGCCGGACAGGTTCTAACTATGGCTACACCTTC.

In this sample, this clonotype turned up a few times. The J gene is TRBJ1-5, the V gene TRBV28; 7 nucleotides line up with TRBD1. The ends lost 6 bases at V and 3 bases at J; junction bases unmatched: 8. The germline V gene has CDR1 MDHEN and CDR2 SYDVKM. The CDR3 totals 15 residues. The DNA for the CDR3 is TGTGCCAGCAGGCCTGGCGACAGGGACAATCAGCCCCAGCATTTT. Its translation: CASRPGDRDNQPQHF.

The genes are TRBV7-2 and TRBJ1-6; 7 positions agree with TRBD1. This CDR3 spans 15 amino acids. The germline gives CDR1 SGHTA, CDR2 FQGNSA. Trimming took 5 bases from V and 9 from J; bases not matched to a gene: 10. In nucleotides, the CDR3 is TGTGCCAGCAGCCAGATGAGGGCAGGGGGTTCACCCCTCCACTTT. Its protein is CASSQMRAGGSPLHF.

The chain uses TRBV12-3 or TRBV12-4 and TRBJ1-4; no definite D call. The CDR3 contains 14 residues. V was pared by 3 bases and J by 8 bases, with 13 bases between. The CDR3: CASSFGSLTEKLFF. In nucleotides, the CDR3 is TGTGCCAGCAGTTTTGGGTCTTTGACAGAAAAACTGTTTTTT.

This clonotype was found a few times. This CDR3 is CASQLNRGVNTEAFF. The CDR3, as DNA: TGTGCCAGTCAACTGAATCGGGGGGTGAACACTGAAGCTTTCTTT. This chain uses TRBV7-3 with TRBJ1-1, with a tentative D call TRBD1 (5 bases). Germline V gene sequence: CDR1 SGHTA, CDR2 FQGTGA. CDR3 length: 15 amino acids. V was cut by 9 bases and J by 0 bases, with 17 bases left in between.

The chain recombines TRBV4-1 with TRBJ2-7; D gene unclear. V was clipped by 2 bases and J by 7 bases, with 18 bases between them. The CDR3 has 15 amino acids. Per germline, CDR1 MGHRA and CDR2 YSYEKL. CDR3 region: CASSQKLGGPLEQYF. The DNA for the CDR3 is TGCGCCAGCAGCCAAAAGTTGGGCGGTCCTCTTGAGCAGTACTTC.

This clonotype was detected only a few times. This chain links TRBV20-1 with TRBJ2-3, with 11 bases identical to TRBD1. Germline-derived CDR1 and CDR2 are DFQATT and SNEGSKA (reference sequence). Germline trimming cut 7 bases from V and 5 bases from J; bases unmatched to any gene: 14. There are 16 residues in the CDR3. The CDR3 spells CSVPGQGASKRDTQYF. CDR3 DNA sequence: TGCAGTGTCCCTGGACAGGGGGCAAGTAAGCGAGATACGCAGTATTTT.

V gene TRBV27 combines with J gene TRBJ2-1, with 8 bases fitting TRBD1. CDR3 length equals 14 residues. Germline V gene data show CDR1 as MNHEY and CDR2 as SMNVEV (reference sequence). Trimming took 3 bases from V and 8 from J; bases not matched to a gene: 6. The CDR3 region has the DNA TGTGCCAGCAGTTTTCGCCAGACAGGGGATGAGCAGTTCTTC. Its translation is CASSFRQTGDEQFF.